This note documents a single TCR beta chain sequence. The naive CD8 subset, CD45RO-negative cells positively selected for CCR7, excluded terminally differentiated effector memory CD45RA+ cells. Each replicate PCR on the sorted subsets used about 0.2 ug DNA (around 31,000 T cell genomes). In the original analysis: Junction-only sequences without quality scores came from ImmunoSEQ, so filtering differed. Only in-frame clones appear in the TCRdb table, and some are missing; sequencing was by immunoSEQ multiplex PCR. The V and J calls and clone size come from that table; D and trimming were worked out from the DNA. Found here are some 2,000,000 clones, just under 95% of them singletons; the top ten hold 0.85% to 1.2%. This sample was included in a study of shared clonotypes between healthy human individuals. Looking at the study overall: Donors consisted of a couple of women and a few men between 18 and 49.

The CDR3 covers 16 residues. J gave up 4 bases and V 3 bases, and 9 bases lay outside the gene matches. The chain has TRBV5-3 and TRBJ1-2, with 10 bases that match TRBD1. TRBV5-3 is classed as an ORF, of uncertain function. This clonotype was sampled from a man younger than 35 in good health. Sequences were obtained from naive CD8+ T cells sorted from blood. CDR3 loop: CARSCVPGQGCYGYTF. The CDR3 DNA sequence: TGTGCCAGAAGCTGTGTCCCGGGACAGGGGTGCTATGGCTACACCTTC.